What follows are 2 T cell receptor beta chains derived from one specimen sequenced in a study of blood T cell repertoires in COVID-19. Clones were sequenced by immunoSEQ multiplex PCR, and TCRdb holds only the in-frame ones, with some missing. This sample has 200,000 to 250,000 clones, with 70% to 90% found just once. The sample taken for sequencing was peripheral blood. These receptor sequences come from a woman aged 50 to 60 with active or convalescent COVID-19.

The chain couples TRBV28 to TRBJ1-6; 7 bases line up with TRBD1. Per germline, CDR1 MDHEN and CDR2 SYDVKM. The CDR3 has 15 residues. V shed 7 bases and J 14 bases; nucleotides not matched to a gene: 17. CDR3 amino acids: CASIANRGPSMALHF. The CDR3 nucleotides are TGTGCCAGCATTGCAAACAGGGGCCCCAGCATGGCCCTCCACTTT. Complete variable domain (other parts from reference TRBV28 and TRBJ1-6): DVKVTQSSRYLVKRTGEKVFLECVQDMDHENMFWYRQDPGLGLRLIYFSYDVKMKEKGDIPEGYSVSREKKERFSLILESASTNQTSMYLCASIANRGPSMALHFGNGTRLTVT.

This rearrangement joins TRBV19 to TRBJ2-2, with D perhaps matching TRBD2 (5 bases). CDR1 and CDR2 from the germline V gene are LNHDA and SQIVND (reference sequence). V lost 3 bases to trimming and J lost 0 bases, with 8 bases between them. The CDR3 loop spans 15 amino acids. This chain's CDR3 is CASSMGVANTGELFF. The DNA of the CDR3 is TGTGCCAGTAGTATGGGAGTCGCGAACACCGGGGAGCTGTTTTTT. The whole variable domain, filled in from reference TRBV19 and TRBJ2-2, reads DGGITQSPKYLFRKEGQNVTLSCEQNLNHDAMYWYRQDPGQGLRLIYYSQIVNDFQKGDIAEGYSVSREKKESFPLTVTSAQKNPTAFYLCASSMGVANTGELFFGEGSRLTVL.